These T cell receptor beta chains were read from a single sample in a study of glioma-infiltrating T cells. A single record per CDR3 protein comes from TCRdb applying MiXCR to the multiplex PCR reads. The sample holds more than 95,000 distinct CDR3 sequences, roughly 25% seen once. The sample consisted of glioma tissue, nonneoplastic brain tissue, or PBMCs (not recorded which). The receptors stem from a human donor with low-grade glioma or glioblastoma, undergoing nonglioma brain surgery, or in good health (not recorded which). The CDR3 runs from the conserved cysteine through the conserved F or W. The D gene is left open where the match is weak. Clone size is given for some rows only: seen once, a few or many times, or a class if the clone is expanded.

TRBD2,12,TRBV25-1,TRBJ2-1,many,CASRLAGGPLFF,TGTGCCAGCCGACTAGCGGGAGGGCCACTGTTCTTC
TRBD1,16,TRBV28,TRBJ1-4,many,CASSPTLTGGREKLFF,TGTGCCAGCAGCCCTACTCTGACAGGGGGTAGGGAAAAACTGTTTTTT
TRBD2,16,TRBV7-2,TRBJ2-3,many,CASSLILAGERDTQYF,TGTGCCAGCAGCCTGATTCTAGCGGGAGAGAGGGATACGCAGTATTTT
TRBD2,15,TRBV7-2,TRBJ2-3,-,CASSATSGSQNTQYF,TGTGCCAGCAGCGCGACTAGCGGGAGTCAAAATACGCAGTATTTT
-,13,TRBV20-1,TRBJ2-7,many,CSADRDITYEQYF,TGCAGTGCTGACCGGGACATAACCTACGAGCAGTACTTC
-,15,TRBV6-1,TRBJ2-1,many,CASTSTGSVLDEQFF,TGTGCCAGCACCTCGACAGGAAGTGTGTTGGATGAGCAGTTCTTC
TRBD2,14,TRBV24-1,TRBJ2-1,many,CATSAGLVGNEQFF,TGTGCCACCAGTGCCGGACTAGTAGGCAATGAGCAGTTCTTC
-,13,TRBV12-3/TRBV12-4,TRBJ2-3,few,CATRSGAADTQYF,TGTGCCACCCGGTCGGGGGCCGCAGATACGCAGTATTTT
-,14,TRBV5-1,TRBJ2-1,many,CASSLWGRNNEQFF,TGCGCCAGCAGCTTGTGGGGTAGGAACAATGAGCAGTTCTTC
TRBD2,15,TRBV7-2,TRBJ2-3,many,CASSSGLALTDTQYF,TGTGCCAGCAGCTCAGGACTAGCTCTGACAGATACGCAGTATTTT
-,16,TRBV7-2,TRBJ2-3,many,CASSHRRGSSTDTQYF,TGTGCCAGCAGCCACCGGAGGGGCTCCAGCACAGATACGCAGTATTTT
TRBD1,17,TRBV5-5,TRBJ2-1,few,CASPKLTRTGGPNEQFF,TGTGCCAGCCCCAAGCTAACCAGGACAGGGGGCCCAAATGAGCAGTTCTTC
TRBD2,14,TRBV7-9,TRBJ2-3,many,CASSSNDGTSAQYF,TGTGCCAGCAGCTCCAATGATGGGACTAGCGCGCAGTATTTT
-,15,TRBV20-1,TRBJ1-2,many,CSVTSYGDTDYGYTF,TGCAGTGTTACTAGTTACGGCGACACGGACTATGGCTACACCTTC
-,14,TRBV19,TRBJ1-5,many,CASTSGPGVQPQHF,TGTGCCAGTACCTCCGGGCCCGGGGTACAGCCCCAGCATTTT
TRBD2,18,TRBV20-1,TRBJ2-1,many,CSARDHPSGVAGWNEQFF,TGCAGTGCTAGAGACCACCCATCAGGGGTAGCGGGATGGAATGAGCAGTTCTTC
TRBD1,15,TRBV7-6,TRBJ1-3,many,CASSLARDRGNTIYF,TGTGCCAGCAGCTTAGCACGGGACAGGGGAAACACCATATATTTT
TRBD1,15,TRBV4-1,TRBJ1-1,many,CASSRVGTGNTEAFF,TGCGCCAGCAGCCGCGTAGGGACAGGGAACACTGAAGCTTTCTTT
TRBD2,15,TRBV20-1,TRBJ2-3,many,CSARVMAGGTDTQYF,TGCAGTGCTAGAGTCATGGCGGGAGGCACAGATACGCAGTATTTT
-,16,TRBV20-1,TRBJ2-1,many,CSASHPNLGRDNEQFF,TGCAGTGCTAGTCATCCGAATTTGGGGCGGGACAATGAGCAGTTCTTC
-,16,TRBV7-2,TRBJ2-3,many,CASSFVESLTPDTQYF,TGTGCCAGCAGCTTCGTTGAGAGCCTTACCCCAGATACGCAGTATTTT
-,15,TRBV4-2,TRBJ2-7,many,CASSQEGFGSYEQYF,TGTGCCAGCAGCCAAGAGGGGTTCGGCTCCTACGAGCAGTACTTC
TRBD2,15,TRBV6-1,TRBJ2-3,-,CARSEASGGVDTQYF,TGTGCTAGAAGTGAAGCTAGCGGTGGGGTGGATACGCAGTATTTT
-,13,TRBV25-1,TRBJ1-1,many,CASSDDGTAEAFF,TGTGCCAGCAGTGACGACGGGACGGCTGAAGCTTTCTTT
-,14,TRBV7-9,TRBJ2-5,-,CACSHNQMAETQYF,TGTGCCTGCAGCCACAACCAGATGGCAGAGACCCAGTACTTC
TRBD1,13,TRBV4-1,TRBJ1-5,many,CASSREQGWPQHF,TGCGCCAGCAGCCGTGAACAGGGGTGGCCCCAGCATTTT
-,15,TRBV5-1,TRBJ2-2,-,CASSSGRFGAGELFF,TGCGCCAGCAGCTCCGGACGGTTTGGTGCCGGGGAGCTGTTTTTT
-,11,TRBV28,TRBJ2-1,many,CVSSLGYEQFF,TGTGTCAGCAGTCTGGGATATGAGCAGTTCTTC
-,14,TRBV19,TRBJ1-5,many,CASSILGPNQPQHF,TGTGCCAGTAGTATCCTGGGACCTAATCAGCCCCAGCATTTT
-,17,TRBV6-2/TRBV6-3,TRBJ2-1,many,CASSYLGLGIGHNEQFF,TGTGCCAGCAGTTACCTCGGGTTGGGGATAGGACACAATGAGCAGTTCTTC
-,14,TRBV7-9,TRBJ2-3,many,CASSFYSNTDTQYF,TGTGCCAGCAGCTTTTACTCGAACACAGATACGCAGTATTTT
-,18,TRBV27,TRBJ1-4,many,CASSSQSRDITTNEKLFF,TGTGCCAGCAGTTCCCAAAGCCGGGATATCACAACTAATGAAAAACTGTTTTTT
-,15,TRBV29-1,TRBJ2-2,-,CSVEKPDRNTGELFF,TGCAGCGTCGAGAAACCGGACAGGAACACCGGGGAGCTGTTTTTT
-,15,TRBV7-2,TRBJ2-7,many,CASSVTTGPTYEQYF,TGTGCCAGCAGCGTCACGACAGGCCCTACCTACGAGCAGTACTTC
-,13,TRBV19,TRBJ1-5,many,CASSLNSGQPQHF,TGTGCCAGTAGTCTAAACTCTGGGCAGCCCCAGCATTTT
-,14,TRBV7-2,TRBJ2-5,many,CASSLVARQETQYF,TGTGCCAGCAGCTTAGTAGCGCGCCAAGAGACCCAGTACTTC
TRBD2,14,TRBV5-4,TRBJ2-1,-,CASSYAAGETEQFF,TGTGCCAGCAGCTACGCAGCGGGAGAAACTGAGCAGTTCTTC
TRBD2,15,TRBV12-3/TRBV12-4,TRBJ2-1,many,CASSPGLAGVDEQFF,TGTGCCAGCAGCCCCGGACTAGCGGGAGTGGACGAGCAGTTCTTC
TRBD2,14,TRBV2,TRBJ2-7,few,CASSPSGRKNGQYF,TGTGCCAGCAGCCCTAGCGGGAGAAAGAACGGGCAGTACTTC
-,16,TRBV20-1,TRBJ2-7,many,CSAREARQTSQYEQYF,TGCAGTGCTAGAGAGGCCCGGCAGACTTCGCAGTACGAGCAGTACTTC
-,15,TRBV6-1,TRBJ1-5,many,CASSEPGTFNQPQHF,TGTGCCAGCAGTGAGCCGGGAACATTTAATCAGCCCCAGCATTTT
TRBD2,14,TRBV25-1,TRBJ2-7,many,CASRSGTSDFEQYF,TGTGCCAGCAGATCCGGGACTAGCGATTTTGAGCAGTACTTC
-,10,TRBV20-1,TRBJ1-1,few,CGAFYTEAFF,TGCGGTGCTTTTTACACTGAAGCTTTCTTT
-,15,TRBV20-1,TRBJ2-1,many,CSASPSLGTYNEQFF,TGCAGTGCAAGCCCGTCTCTTGGCACCTACAATGAGCAGTTCTTC
-,16,TRBV6-1,TRBJ1-2,-,CASRQYGTGEIECYTF,TGTGCCAGCAGGCAATACGGGACGGGGGAGATCGAGTGCTACACCTTC
TRBD2,13,TRBV29-1,TRBJ2-7,-,CSVDTSGNYEQYF,TGCAGCGTTGATACTAGCGGGAACTACGAGCAGTACTTC
-,15,TRBV6-1,TRBJ2-7,many,CASRLGAPGSYEQYF,TGTGCCAGCAGACTCGGGGCCCCTGGCTCCTACGAGCAGTACTTC